Below are 4 T cell receptor beta chains sequenced from a single sample in a study of blood T cells in healthy people across ages. The authors ran a second PCR of 7 to 11 cycles using a sample-barcoded 5' primer and a J-beta primer mix. MiXCR was run by TCRdb on the 5' RACE reads, yielding one entry per CDR3 protein. The sample lists about 1.8 million distinct CDR3 sequences, roughly 52% occurring once. Material for sequencing was blood. These receptors were collected from a woman aged 40 to 50 in good health.

The sample holds a few counts of this clonotype. The chain recombines TRBV28 with TRBJ1-2; 8 bases are shared with TRBD1. The CDR3 length is 19 residues. Trimming at V came to 5 bases and at J to 6 bases, leaving 23 bases not matched to a gene. The germline V gene has CDR1 MDHEN and CDR2 SYDVKM. The CDR3 bases are TGTGCCAGCAGTCGGGCCCCCCTCGTGGACAGGGAACCCTCCCATGGCTACACCTTC. The encoded protein is CASSRAPLVDREPSHGYTF.

This chain uses TRBV4-3 with TRBJ2-7, with 11 bases lining up with TRBD2. Trimming cost V 1 base and J 7 bases; bases outside gene matches: 6. The length of the CDR3 is 15 residues. From germline, CDR1 is LGHNA and CDR2 YSLEER. For the CDR3, the DNA is TGCGCCAGCAGCCAAGTTAGCGGGGGGGCGAATGAGCAGTACTTC. This gives the protein CASSQVSGGANEQYF.

This clonotype was found many times. The gene calls are TRBV29-1 and TRBJ2-7, with TRBD2 as a possible D gene (6 bases). The CDR3 runs 13 residues. Per germline, CDR1 SQVTM and CDR2 ANQGSEA. V lost 5 bases and J 3 bases, leaving 14 bases between the germline ends. The CDR3 loop is CSVITTGSYEQYF. The CDR3 region has the DNA TGCAGCGTTATAACCACCGGGAGCTACGAGCAGTACTTC.

CDR3 in DNA: TGCAGCGTTGCTCACAGGGGGCCCACCGGGGAGCTGTTTTTT. Its translation: CSVAHRGPTGELFF. The J gene is TRBJ2-2, the V gene TRBV29-1; 9 bases map to TRBD1. Trimming took 4 bases from V and 4 from J; bases not matched to a gene: 4. Looked up from germline, CDR1 is SQVTM and CDR2 is ANQGSEA. The CDR3 has 14 residues.